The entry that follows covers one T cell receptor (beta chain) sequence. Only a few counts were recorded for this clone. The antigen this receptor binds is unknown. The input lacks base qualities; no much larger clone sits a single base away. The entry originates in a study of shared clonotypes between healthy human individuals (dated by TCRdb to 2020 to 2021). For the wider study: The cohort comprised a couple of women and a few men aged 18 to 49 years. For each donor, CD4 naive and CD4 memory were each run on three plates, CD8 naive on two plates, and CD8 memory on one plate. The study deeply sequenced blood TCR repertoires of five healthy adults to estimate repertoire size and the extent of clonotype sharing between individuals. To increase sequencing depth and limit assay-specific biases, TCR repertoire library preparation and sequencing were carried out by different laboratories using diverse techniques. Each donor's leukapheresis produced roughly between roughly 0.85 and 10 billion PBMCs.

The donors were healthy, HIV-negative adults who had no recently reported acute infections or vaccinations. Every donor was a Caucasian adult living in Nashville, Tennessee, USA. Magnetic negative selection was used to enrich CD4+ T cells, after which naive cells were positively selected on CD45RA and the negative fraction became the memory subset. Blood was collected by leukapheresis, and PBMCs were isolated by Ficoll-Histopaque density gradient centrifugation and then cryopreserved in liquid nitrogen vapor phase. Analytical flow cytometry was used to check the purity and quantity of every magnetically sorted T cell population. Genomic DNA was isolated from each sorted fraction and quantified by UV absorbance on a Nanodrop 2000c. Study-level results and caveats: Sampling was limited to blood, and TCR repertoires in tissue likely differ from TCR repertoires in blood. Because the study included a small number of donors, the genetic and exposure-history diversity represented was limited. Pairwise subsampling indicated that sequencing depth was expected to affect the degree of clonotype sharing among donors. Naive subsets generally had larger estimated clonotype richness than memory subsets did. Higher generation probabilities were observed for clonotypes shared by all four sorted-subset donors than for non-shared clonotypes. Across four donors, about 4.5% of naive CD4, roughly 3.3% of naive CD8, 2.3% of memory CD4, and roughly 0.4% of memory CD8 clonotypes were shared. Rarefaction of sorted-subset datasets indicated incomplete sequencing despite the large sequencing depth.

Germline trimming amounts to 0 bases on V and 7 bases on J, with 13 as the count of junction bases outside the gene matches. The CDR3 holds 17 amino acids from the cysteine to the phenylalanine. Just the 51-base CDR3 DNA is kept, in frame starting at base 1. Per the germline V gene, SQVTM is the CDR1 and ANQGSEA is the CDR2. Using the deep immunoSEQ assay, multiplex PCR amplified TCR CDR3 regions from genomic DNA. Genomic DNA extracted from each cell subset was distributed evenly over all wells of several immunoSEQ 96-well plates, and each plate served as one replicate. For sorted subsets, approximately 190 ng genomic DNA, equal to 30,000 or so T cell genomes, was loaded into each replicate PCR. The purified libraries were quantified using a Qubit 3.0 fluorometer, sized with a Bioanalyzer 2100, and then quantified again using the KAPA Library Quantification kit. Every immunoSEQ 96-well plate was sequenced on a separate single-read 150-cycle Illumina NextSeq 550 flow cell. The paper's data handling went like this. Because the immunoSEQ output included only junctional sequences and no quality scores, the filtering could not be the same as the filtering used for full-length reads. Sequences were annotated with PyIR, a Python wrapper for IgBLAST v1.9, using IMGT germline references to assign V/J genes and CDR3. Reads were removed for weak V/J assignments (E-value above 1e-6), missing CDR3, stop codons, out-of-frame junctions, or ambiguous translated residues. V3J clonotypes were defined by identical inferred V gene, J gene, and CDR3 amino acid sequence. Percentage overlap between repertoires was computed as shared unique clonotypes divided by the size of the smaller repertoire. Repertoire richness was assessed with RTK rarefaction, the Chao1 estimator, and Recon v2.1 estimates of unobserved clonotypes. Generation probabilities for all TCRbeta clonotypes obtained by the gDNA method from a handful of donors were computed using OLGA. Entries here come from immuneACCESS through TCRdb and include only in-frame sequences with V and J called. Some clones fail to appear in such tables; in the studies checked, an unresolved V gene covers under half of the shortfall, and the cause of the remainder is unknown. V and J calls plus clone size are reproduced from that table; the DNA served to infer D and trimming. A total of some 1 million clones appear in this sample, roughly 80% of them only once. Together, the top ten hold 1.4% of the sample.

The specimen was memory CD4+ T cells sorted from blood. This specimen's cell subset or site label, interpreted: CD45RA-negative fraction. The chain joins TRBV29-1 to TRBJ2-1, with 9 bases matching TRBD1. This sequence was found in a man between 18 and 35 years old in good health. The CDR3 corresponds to CSVEDLGTGISGNEQFF. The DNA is TGCAGCGTTGAAGATCTGGGGACAGGGATTTCGGGTAATGAGCAGTTCTTC.